The 20 T cell receptor beta chains reported below all come from one sample, sequenced in a study of blood T cell repertoires in COVID-19. The data were produced by immunoSEQ multiplex PCR, yet TCRdb's version contains in-frame clones alone and is incomplete. The sample has some 190,000 clones; around 79% are singletons. Sequencing was carried out using peripheral blood. The receptor set was obtained from a woman aged 45-65 years with acute or convalescent COVID-19.

The CDR3 is CASSFKQGATNYGYTF. CDR3 in DNA: TGTGCCAGCAGTTTCAAACAGGGGGCGACTAACTATGGCTACACCTTC. This chain uses TRBV6-5 with TRBJ1-2, with TRBD1 identical over 9 bases. This CDR3 has 16 residues. Germline V gene data show CDR1 as MNHEY and CDR2 as SVGAGI. J gave up 0 bases and V 4 bases, and 6 bases lay outside the gene matches.

This clone came up once. The CDR3: CASSPQSGGNTGELFF. CDR3 nucleotide sequence: TGTGCCAGCAGCCCCCAAAGCGGGGGGAACACCGGGGAGCTGTTTTTT. The chain combines TRBV9 with TRBJ2-2, with 8 bases identical to TRBD2. V was pared by 4 bases and J by 1 base, with 6 bases of the junction left unmatched. The germline V gene encodes CDR1 SGDLS and CDR2 YYNGEE. The length of the CDR3 is 16 residues.

The V call is TRBV30, the J call TRBJ1-6, with no clear D. Trimming stripped 3 bases from V and 5 bases from J, with 17 bases between. Germline CDR1 reads GTSNPN; CDR2 reads SVGIG (reference sequence). The CDR3 totals 16 residues. CDR3 DNA sequence: TGTGCCTGGAGGAATACCGGTGGCGGCAATAATTCACCCCTCCACTTT. Its protein product is CAWRNTGGGNNSPLHF.

The chain recombines TRBV18 with TRBJ2-2, with 14 nucleotides matching TRBD2. This CDR3 contains 19 residues. Germline-derived CDR1 and CDR2 are KGHSH and LQKENI. J lost 2 bases, V lost 2 bases, and 7 bases had no gene match. As DNA, the CDR3 is TGTGCCAGCTCACCATTCCTGACTAGCGGGGGGGCCAACACCGGGGAGCTGTTTTTT. Protein: CASSPFLTSGGANTGELFF.

This chain links TRBV19 with TRBJ1-2; maybe TRBD1 (6 bases). Germline V CDR1 and CDR2: LNHDA, SQIVND (reference sequence). V shed 3 bases and J shed 0 bases, with 17 bases lying between them. The CDR3 sequence is 17 residues long. CDR3 nucleotides: TGTGCCAGTAGTATCTACACCCAGGGGCTGTCTAACTATGGCTACACCTTC. Amino acids: CASSIYTQGLSNYGYTF.

This chain uses TRBV9 with TRBJ2-1, with 7 bases that match TRBD1. CDR3 length: 16 residues. Germline CDR1 SGDLS, CDR2 YYNGEE. Trimming at V came to 4 bases and at J to 7 bases, leaving 14 bases not matched to a gene. The CDR3 coding sequence is TGTGCCAGCAGCCCACAGGGGCGCCATACCCTTAATGAGCAGTTCTTC. It codes for CASSPQGRHTLNEQFF.

The chain has TRBV5-1 and TRBJ1-2, with D possibly TRBD1 on 5 matching bases. Germline CDR1 reads SGHRS; CDR2 reads YFSETQ. The CDR3 runs to 16 residues. V lost 4 bases and J 6 bases, leaving 22 bases between the germline ends. This chain's CDR3 is CASSTGQVALGDGYTF. CDR3 DNA: TGCGCCAGCAGCACCGGACAAGTGGCCCTAGGGGATGGCTACACCTTC.

This sequence joins TRBV2 and TRBJ2-1; D is ambiguous. Germline V gene sequence: CDR1 SNHLY, CDR2 FYNNEI. V lost 8 bases to trimming and J lost 4 bases, with 15 bases between them. The CDR3 is made up of 14 amino acids. The CDR3 coding sequence is TGTGCCAGCCATGTCGAGGCCGTTTACAATGAGCAGTTCTTC. Its protein is CASHVEAVYNEQFF. The full variable domain, with the rest looked up from reference TRBV2 and TRBJ2-1, is EPEVTQTPSHQVTQMGQEVILRCVPISNHLYFYWYRQILGQKVEFLVSFYNNEISEKSEIFDDQFSVERPDGSNFTLKIRSTKLEDSAMYFCASHVEAVYNEQFFGPGTRLTVL.

This chain joins TRBV5-6 and TRBJ2-1; D may be TRBD2 (7 bases). The ends were cut back, 2 bases at V and 9 bases at J, with 12 bases in the middle. The CDR3 extends over 13 amino acids. Germline V gene sequence: CDR1 SGHDT, CDR2 YYEEEE. The CDR3 nucleotides read TGTGCCAGCAGCTTTGGGGGGGGCACTGAGCAGTTCTTC. Its protein product is CASSFGGGTEQFF.

The CDR3 nucleotides read TGTGCCAGCAGTCCCTGGGACAGGGACAACTATGGCTACACCTTC. Translating it yields CASSPWDRDNYGYTF. This sequence joins TRBV27 and TRBJ1-2, with 9 positions matching TRBD1. The germline V gene has CDR1 MNHEY and CDR2 SMNVEV (reference sequence). Trimming at V came to 5 bases and at J to 2 bases, leaving 6 bases not matched to a gene. This CDR3 region has 15 residues.

This chain joins TRBV19 and TRBJ1-1; TRBD1 is a possible D gene (5 bases). Trimming shortened V by 2 bases and J by 4 bases, and 8 bases separated the two germline ends. The germline V gene encodes CDR1 LNHDA and CDR2 SQIVND (reference sequence). CDR3 size: 13 residues. CDR3 DNA sequence: TGTGCCAGTAGTATACAGGGCTTCACTGAAGCTTTCTTT. Its protein product is CASSIQGFTEAFF.

J is TRBJ2-7 and V is TRBV13; D remains ambiguous. The length of the CDR3 is 15 residues. Germline V gene data show CDR1 as PRHDT and CDR2 as FYEKMQ (reference sequence). V shed 2 bases and J shed 1 base, with 12 bases lying between them. CDR3 nucleotides: TGTGCCAGCAGCTTAAATCCGGTTGATTCCTACGAGCAGTACTTC. Its protein is CASSLNPVDSYEQYF.

The J gene is TRBJ2-1, the V gene TRBV4-1; 10 bases line up with TRBD1. The junction had 9 bases not matched to a gene; V was cut back by 0 bases and J by 10 bases. CDR1 and CDR2 from the germline V gene are MGHRA and YSYEKL. The CDR3 runs to 16 residues. The CDR3 sequence is CASSQEATGGYREQFF. The CDR3 DNA reads TGCGCCAGCAGCCAAGAGGCGACAGGGGGCTATCGCGAGCAGTTCTTC.

The J gene is TRBJ1-1, the V gene TRBV5-6; no clear D. Trimming took 6 bases from V and 0 from J, leaving 12 bases between them. The CDR3 covers 14 residues. CDR1 and CDR2 (germline): SGHDT, YYEEEE. DNA for the CDR3: TGTGCCAGCACCCCCCAGCGGATGAACACTGAAGCTTTCTTT. It yields the protein CASTPQRMNTEAFF. Full variable domain (remainder filled in from reference TRBV5-6 and TRBJ1-1): DAGVTQSPTHLIKTRGQQVTLRCSPKSGHDTVSWYQQALGQGPQFIFQYYEEEERQRGNFPDRFSGHQFPNYSSELNVNALLLGDSALYLCASTPQRMNTEAFFGQGTRLTVV.

This rearrangement joins TRBV7-2 to TRBJ1-6; D not resolved. The CDR3 contains 18 residues. Germline V gene sequence: CDR1 SGHTA, CDR2 FQGNSA. V dropped 5 bases and J dropped 0 bases, with 17 bases sitting between them. The CDR3 DNA sequence: TGTGCCAGCAGCCCTATGGGCCCGGTGAGCTCCTATAATTCACCCCTCCACTTT. Amino acids: CASSPMGPVSSYNSPLHF.

This chain links TRBV10-1 with TRBJ2-7; 8 bases match TRBD1. V dropped 2 bases and J dropped 5; count of bases not matched to a gene: 8. The CDR3 length is 15 residues. The germline V gene encodes CDR1 WNHNN and CDR2 SYGVQD (reference sequence). CDR3 in amino acids: CASSEGQGYNDEQYF. The CDR3 coding sequence is TGCGCCAGCAGTGAGGGACAGGGTTATAATGACGAGCAGTACTTC.

The chain links TRBV25-1 to TRBJ2-3; 13 bases match TRBD2. Germline-derived CDR1 and CDR2 are MGHDK and SYGVNS. The V gene end was trimmed by 1 base and the J gene end by 6 bases; junction bases not matched to a gene: 7. This CDR3 region has 17 residues. DNA of the CDR3: TGTGCCAGCAGTGAATTCGGACTAGCGGGGGCCGAGGATACGCAGTATTTT. Translated: CASSEFGLAGAEDTQYF. Full variable domain (missing parts from reference TRBV25-1 and TRBJ2-3): EADIYQTPRYLVIGTGKKITLECSQTMGHDKMYWYQQDPGMELHLIHYSYGVNSTEKGDLSSESTVSRIRTEHFPLTLESARPSHTSQYLCASSEFGLAGAEDTQYFGPGTRLTVL.

The chain recombines TRBV15 with TRBJ2-7, with a tentative D call TRBD1 (5 bases). Germline values: CDR1 LNHNV, CDR2 YYDKDF (reference sequence). This CDR3 is 13 amino acids long. V lost 0 bases and J 8 bases, leaving 11 bases between the germline ends. In DNA form, the CDR3 reads TGTGCCACCAGCAGAGATGACAGCCATAAGCAGTACTTC. Translated, it gives CATSRDDSHKQYF. Full variable domain (remainder filled in from reference TRBV15 and TRBJ2-7): DAMVIQNPRYQVTQFGKPVTLSCSQTLNHNVMYWYQQKSSQAPKLLFHYYDKDFNNEADTPDNFQSRRPNTSFCFLDIRSPGLGDTAMYLCATSRDDSHKQYFGPGTRLTVT.

The chain recombines TRBV3-1 (or the pseudogene TRBV3-2) with TRBJ2-1, with 9 bases fitting TRBD2. The germline V gene encodes CDR1 LGHDT and CDR2 YNNKEL (reference sequence). CDR3 length: 17 amino acids. Germline trimming cut 4 bases from V and 5 bases from J; bases unmatched to any gene: 12. CDR3: CASSLVGGTSRNNEQFF. The CDR3 DNA reads TGTGCCAGCAGCCTTGTAGGAGGGACTAGCAGGAACAATGAGCAGTTCTTC.

This sequence joins TRBV2 and TRBJ2-1; 15 bases are a match to TRBD2. V gave up 0 bases and J gave up 7 bases; unmatched junction bases: 4. The CDR3 sequence is 17 residues long. Per the germline V gene, CDR1 is SNHLY and CDR2 is FYNNEI. CDR3 in DNA: TGTGCCAGCAGTGAAGCTCTTGGGACTAGCGGGAGGAATGAGCAGTTCTTC. This gives the protein CASSEALGTSGRNEQFF.